This entry concerns a single TCR beta chain. Its antigen is still unknown. No quality values exist for individual bases; no much larger clone is one base distant. The immunoSEQ Assay, a bias-controlled multiplex PCR, was used to amplify TCRbeta CDR3 regions from genomic DNA. Per the original workflow: The number of nucleated cells in each sample was estimated by amplification of reference gene primers within the assay. To quantify the absolute abundance of each unique TCRbeta CDR3 rearrangement, sequence reads were collapsed and filtered. For each sample, productive Simpson clonality was calculated by taking the square root of Simpson's diversity index across productive rearrangements. Held by TCRdb, this immuneACCESS table contains in-frame sequences only and omits some clones. Under half of the omission traces to an unresolved V gene where checked; the cause of the rest is unknown. That table furnishes V, J and clone size, whereas the DNA furnished D and trimming. The sample table records around 200,000 clones; roughly nine tenths of these occur just once. The ten largest clones capture about 2% of the sample.

The CDR3, from cysteine to phenylalanine, totals 11 residues. Left in the record is the CDR3 DNA by itself, 33 bases read in frame from the first base. The germline V gene gives CDR1 as MGHRA and CDR2 as YSYEKL. V sheds 9 bases and J sheds 1 base, leaving 6 bases between their ends. The data originate from a study of blood T cell repertoires in COVID-19 (dated by TCRdb to 2018 to 2020). Context from the whole study: The collaborator samples originated in the United States, Italy and Spain and spanned the acute and convalescent phases of COVID-19. The material from the prospective study consisted of cDNA or gDNA derived from T cells, B-cell-depleted T cells, or PBMCs. The dataset comprised deeply sampled blood TCRbeta repertoires from subjects exposed to, actively infected with, or recovered from COVID-19. The repertoires were released in a freely available public database intended as a resource for research on the immune response to SARS-CoV-2. The samples were drawn from the first 160 participants of the ongoing ImmuneRACE study and from 950 to 1,500 subjects provided by 6 global collaborators. A de-identified subject ID, COVID-19 status, age in years and sex were almost always included in the sample metadata. HLA class I and class II types, where available, came from metadata supplied by the sample provider rather than from assay-based typing.

Collaborating institutions collected whole blood in K2EDTA tubes following their own protocols. For TCRbeta analysis, collaborators shipped samples in one of three forms: frozen whole blood, isolated PBMCs, or DNA extracted from either of those sample types. What the research found in general, with its limitations: How much clinical and demographic metadata was included differed by source and by participant, and the metadata was provided uncurated.

The chain is made from TRBV4-1 and TRBJ1-1; the D segment could be TRBD1, given 5 matching bases. Sample: peripheral blood. The TCR comes from a man between 40 and 49 years old with active or convalescent COVID-19. The DNA reads as follows: TGCGCCAGTAGGGGGAACACTGAAGCTTTCTTT. Translated, it gives CASRGNTEAFF.